This T cell receptor (beta chain) is drawn from a study of T cell changes during pregnancy in multiple sclerosis. The assay was immunoSEQ multiplex PCR, and TCRdb's table has in-frame clones only and misses some. Found here are 35,000 to 55,000 clones, approximately 92% of them singletons; the top ten hold around 0.64%. This clone has just one count. The V segment lost 3 bases and the J segment 2 bases; nucleotides outside the gene matches: 7. The CDR3 length is 18 residues. Germline lookup yields CDR1 SGHRS and CDR2 YFSETQ. This material consisted of CD4+ T cells from peripheral blood mononuclear cells, taken before pregnancy. The V and J genes are TRBV5-1 and TRBJ2-6; TRBD1 matches 11 bases. This sequence was found in a female donor with multiple sclerosis, enrolled in a pregnancy study. CDR3 region: CASSSRTGGGPGANVLTF. The CDR3 DNA follows: TGCGCCAGCAGCTCTCGGACAGGGGGCGGCCCTGGGGCCAACGTCCTGACTTTC.